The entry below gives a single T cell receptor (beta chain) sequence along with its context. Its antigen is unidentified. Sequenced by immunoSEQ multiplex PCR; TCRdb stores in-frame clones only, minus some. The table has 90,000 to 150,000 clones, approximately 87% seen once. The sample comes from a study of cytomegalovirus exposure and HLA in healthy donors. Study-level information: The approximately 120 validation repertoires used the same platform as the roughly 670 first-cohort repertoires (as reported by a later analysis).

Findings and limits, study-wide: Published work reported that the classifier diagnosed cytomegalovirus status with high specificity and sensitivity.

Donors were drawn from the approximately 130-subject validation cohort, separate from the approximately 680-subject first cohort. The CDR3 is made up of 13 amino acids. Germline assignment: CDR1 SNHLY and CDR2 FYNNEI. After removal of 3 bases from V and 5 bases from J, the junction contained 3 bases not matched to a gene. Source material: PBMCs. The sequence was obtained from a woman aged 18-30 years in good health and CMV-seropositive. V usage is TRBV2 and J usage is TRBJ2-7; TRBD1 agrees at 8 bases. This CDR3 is CASSDRGLDEQYF. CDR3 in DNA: TGTGCCAGCAGTGACAGGGGGCTGGACGAGCAGTACTTC.